This passage covers 25 T cell receptor beta chains from one sample sequenced in a study of cytomegalovirus exposure and HLA in healthy donors. Researchers ran the PCR with 60 Vbeta and 13 Jbeta primers. Sequenced by immunoSEQ multiplex PCR; TCRdb stores in-frame clones only, minus some. Found here are about 130,000 clones, 60% to 80% of them singletons; the top ten hold 2.6%. The source material was PBMCs. The receptors were sampled from an older woman in good health and CMV-seropositive.

This sequence joins TRBV6-5 and TRBJ1-6; no clear D. The CDR3 spans 14 residues. V lost 6 bases and J lost 7, with 13 bases in between. Germline V gene sequence: CDR1 MNHEY, CDR2 SVGAGI. For the CDR3, the DNA is TGTGCCAGCAGCCAAACAGAGGGCAATTCACCCCTCCACTTT. It yields the protein CASSQTEGNSPLHF.

The sample holds a few counts of this clone. The chain links TRBV15 to TRBJ1-5; D may be TRBD1 (6 bases). The V and J ends lost 0 bases and 6 bases respectively, with 18 bases between them. The V gene's germline CDR1 is LNHNV and CDR2 YYDKDF (reference sequence). The CDR3 totals 17 residues. The CDR3 DNA follows: TGTGCCACCAGCAGAGATTCCCTCTCTCAGGGGAGTCAGCCCCAGCATTTT. Its translation: CATSRDSLSQGSQPQHF.

The chain recombines TRBV5-1 with TRBJ2-7; unclear D gene. V was pared by 0 bases and J by 5 bases, with 24 bases between. This CDR3 has 18 residues. Per germline, CDR1 SGHRS and CDR2 YFSETQ. CDR3 residues: CASSLVAVKVRIGDEQYF. DNA for the CDR3: TGCGCCAGCAGCTTGGTGGCAGTAAAAGTTAGAATTGGAGACGAGCAGTACTTC.

This clone turned up a few times. The chain uses TRBV11-2 and TRBJ2-2; possible D gene TRBD2, 5 bases. Deletions cut 6 bases from V and 3 bases from J, with 23 bases between. In germline, CDR1 is SGHAT, CDR2 FQNNGV. This CDR3 is 18 amino acids long. This CDR3 reads CASSLTGNPGGYTGELFF. CDR3 coding DNA: TGTGCCAGCAGTTTAACCGGGAACCCCGGAGGTTACACCGGGGAGCTGTTTTTT.

This sequence joins TRBV2 and TRBJ2-5; 7 bases align to TRBD1. Germline V lookup: CDR1 SNHLY, CDR2 FYNNEI. The CDR3 loop spans 15 amino acids. The V gene end was trimmed by 8 bases and the J gene end by 2 bases; junction bases not matched to a gene: 11. The CDR3 sequence is CASPKPDREQETQYF. CDR3 nucleotides: TGTGCCAGCCCCAAACCAGACAGGGAACAAGAGACCCAGTACTTC.

J is TRBJ1-2 and V is TRBV6-1; no definite D call. From germline, CDR1 is MNHNS and CDR2 SASEGT. The V end was cut by 5 bases, the J end by 7 bases, with 8 bases between. The CDR3 totals 11 residues. The CDR3 bases are TGTGCCAGCAGTTACGAGCGTGGCTACACCTTC. Its protein product is CASSYERGYTF.

The V call is TRBV19, the J call TRBJ2-2; TRBD2 matches at 8 bases. CDR3 size: 14 residues. The germline V gene encodes CDR1 LNHDA and CDR2 SQIVND (reference sequence). V dropped 7 bases and J dropped 3; count of bases not matched to a gene: 4. This chain's CDR3 is CASMRLAHTGELFF. CDR3 sequence (DNA): TGTGCCAGTATGAGACTAGCGCACACCGGGGAGCTGTTTTTT.

This CDR3 is CASSPPSGGETQYF. The DNA for the CDR3 is TGTGCCAGCTCACCCCCTAGCGGGGGGGAGACCCAGTACTTC. The rearrangement uses TRBV18 and TRBJ2-5; 11 bases fit TRBD2. The CDR3 totals 14 residues. Germline lookup yields CDR1 KGHSH and CDR2 LQKENI. Losses at the gene ends were 3 bases for V and 5 bases for J; bases not matched to a gene: 2.

This clone showed up just a few times. The chain combines TRBV2 with TRBJ2-1; 8 bases line up with TRBD2. J gave up 4 bases and V 6 bases, and 8 bases lay outside the gene matches. The germline V gene encodes CDR1 SNHLY and CDR2 FYNNEI. The CDR3 is 15 amino acids. The CDR3 DNA reads TGTGCCAGCAGGCCCTCGGGCGGGGGGTACAATGAGCAGTTCTTC. Translated, it gives CASRPSGGGYNEQFF.

The chain links TRBV7-3 to TRBJ2-4; 11 bases are shared with TRBD1. CDR3 length equals 15 residues. The germline CDR1 and CDR2 sequences are SGHTA and FQGTGA. V lost 2 bases and J lost 8; bases outside the gene matches: 5. For the CDR3, the DNA is TGTGCCAGCAGCTTAGGGACAGGGGGTACGGACATTCAGTACTTC. Amino acid sequence: CASSLGTGGTDIQYF.

This clone was detected once. The V call is TRBV7-9, the J call TRBJ1-5; D unresolved. The ends were cut back, 3 bases at V and 0 bases at J, with 15 bases in the middle. CDR3 length: 17 amino acids. CDR1 and CDR2 (germline): SEHNR, FQNEAQ (reference sequence). CDR3 coding DNA: TGTGCCAGCAGCTTCGGGGATGGTCTATCTAGCAATCAGCCCCAGCATTTT. This translates into CASSFGDGLSSNQPQHF. Looking up the rest from reference TRBV7-9 and TRBJ1-5 gives the full variable domain: DTGVSQNPRHKITKRGQNVTFRCDPISEHNRLYWYRQTLGQGPEFLTYFQNEAQLEKSRLLSDRFSAERPKGSFSTLEIQRTEQGDSAMYLCASSFGDGLSSNQPQHFGDGTRLSIL.

This chain joins TRBV19 and TRBJ2-1, with 9 bases lining up with TRBD1. The V and J ends lost 8 bases and 4 bases, in that order; junction bases with no gene match: 6. Germline CDR1 LNHDA, CDR2 SQIVND (reference sequence). The CDR3 totals 14 residues. In DNA form, the CDR3 reads TGTGCCAGTGCCGGGACAGGGCTTTACAATGAGCAGTTCTTC. It encodes CASAGTGLYNEQFF.

A few counts support this clone. The CDR3 sequence is CASSLAGGDYNEQFF. The CDR3 DNA is TGTGCCAGCAGCTTAGCGGGGGGCGACTACAATGAGCAGTTCTTC. The chain combines TRBV11-3 with TRBJ2-1; weak D call: TRBD2 (7 bases). The ends were cut back, 1 base at V and 3 bases at J, with 10 bases in the middle. The CDR3 loop spans 15 amino acids. Germline CDR1 and CDR2: SGHNT and YENEEA.

CDR3 in amino acids: CASSEGALPYSPLHF. DNA of the CDR3: TGTGCCAGCAGTGAAGGGGCCTTACCGTATTCACCCCTCCACTTT. The gene calls are TRBV2 and TRBJ1-6; D gene ambiguous. The ends were cut back, 1 base at V and 8 bases at J, with 12 bases in the middle. Germline loops: CDR1 SNHLY, CDR2 FYNNEI. This CDR3 spans 15 amino acids. Looking up the rest from reference TRBV2 and TRBJ1-6 gives the full variable domain: EPEVTQTPSHQVTQMGQEVILRCVPISNHLYFYWYRQILGQKVEFLVSFYNNEISEKSEIFDDQFSVERPDGSNFTLKIRSTKLEDSAMYFCASSEGALPYSPLHFGNGTRLTVT.

The CDR3 coding sequence is TGCGCCAGCAGCCTGGAGACAGGGAACCCTTCCGCTTTCTTT. Protein product: CASSLETGNPSAFF. The J gene is TRBJ1-1, the V gene TRBV5-1, with 7 bases that match TRBD1. This CDR3 comprises 14 residues. The J segment lost 11 bases and the V segment lost 4 bases, leaving 14 bases of the junction unmatched. CDR1 SGHRS and CDR2 YFSETQ come from the germline V gene.

The chain couples TRBV11-3 to TRBJ2-1; 12 bases map to TRBD2. The CDR3 runs to 14 residues. V lost 5 bases and J lost 9; bases outside the gene matches: 5. Germline loops: CDR1 SGHNT, CDR2 YENEEA. CDR3 coding DNA: TGTGCCAGCAGCGGACTAGCGGGGCCTAGTGAGCAGTTCTTC. Protein product: CASSGLAGPSEQFF. Supplemented by reference TRBV11-3 and TRBJ2-1, the full variable domain reads EAGVVQSPRYKIIEKKQPVAFWCNPISGHNTLYWYLQNLGQGPELLIRYENEEAVDDSQLPKDRFSAERLKGVDSTLKIQPAELGDSAVYLCASSGLAGPSEQFFGPGTRLTVL.

This chain links TRBV2 with TRBJ2-7; 11 positions agree with TRBD1. CDR1 and CDR2 from the germline V gene are SNHLY and FYNNEI. The CDR3 has 14 residues. V was pared by 4 bases and J by 5 bases, with 4 bases of the junction left unmatched. The CDR3 here is CASSGWTGGHEQYF. The CDR3 DNA follows: TGTGCCAGCAGTGGGTGGACAGGGGGCCACGAGCAGTACTTC.

This chain's CDR3 is CATSRSSTGTGRHEQYF. As DNA, the CDR3 is TGTGCCACCAGCAGATCCTCAACCGGGACAGGGAGACACGAGCAGTACTTC. V gene TRBV15 combines with J gene TRBJ2-7; 9 bases line up with TRBD1. CDR1 LNHNV and CDR2 YYDKDF come from the germline V gene (reference sequence). V lost 2 bases to trimming and J lost 5 bases; unmatched junction nucleotides: 13. This CDR3 has 17 residues.

In DNA form, the CDR3 reads TGTGCCAGCAGCCCCCGGGACAGGGGGGGAAACTATGGCTACACCTTC. It yields the protein CASSPRDRGGNYGYTF. V gene TRBV7-6 combines with J gene TRBJ1-2; the match to TRBD1 covers 11 bases. The CDR3 is made up of 16 amino acids. Germline CDR1 is SGHVS and CDR2 is FNYEAQ. J was trimmed by 2 bases and V by 5 bases; bases with no gene match: 7.

The chain employs TRBV5-4 and TRBJ2-1, with D unclear. The V end lost 0 bases, the J end lost 4 bases, and 8 bases lay between the germline ends. Germline CDR1 reads SGHNT; CDR2 reads YYREEE (reference sequence). The CDR3 is 14 amino acids. CDR3 protein: CASSLVSVYNEQFF. The CDR3 DNA is TGTGCCAGCAGCTTGGTGTCAGTTTACAATGAGCAGTTCTTC.

The chain uses TRBV5-1 and TRBJ2-7, with a tentative D call TRBD1 (6 bases). Germline V CDR1 and CDR2: SGHRS, YFSETQ. The CDR3 spans 15 residues. Trimming took 3 bases from V and 2 from J, leaving 15 bases between them. The CDR3 here is CASSSSGGLTYEQYF. The DNA for the CDR3 is TGCGCCAGCAGCTCCTCTGGGGGCTTAACCTACGAGCAGTACTTC.

The V gene is TRBV6-5, the J gene TRBJ2-1; 7 bases fit TRBD1. J gave up 0 bases and V 4 bases, and 3 bases lay outside the gene matches. Germline CDR1 reads MNHEY; CDR2 reads SVGAGI. This CDR3 spans 15 amino acids. This CDR3 reads CASSSSGGSYNEQFF. The CDR3 DNA sequence: TGTGCCAGCAGTTCTTCAGGGGGCTCCTACAATGAGCAGTTCTTC.

J is TRBJ1-1 and V is TRBV18; a possible D gene is TRBD1 (5 bases). The germline V gene encodes CDR1 KGHSH and CDR2 LQKENI. This CDR3 comprises 14 residues. Trimming cost V 6 bases and J 1 base, with 12 bases left between them. CDR3 protein: CASSPDKPNTEAFF. Here the CDR3 DNA reads TGTGCCAGCTCTCCGGACAAACCGAACACTGAAGCTTTCTTT.

This clone was found a few times. The chain has TRBV4-2 and TRBJ2-6; TRBD1 matches 7 bases. The germline CDR1 and CDR2 sequences are LGHNA and YNFKEQ. V lost 4 bases, J lost 0 bases, and 6 bases stayed unmatched. The CDR3 extends over 17 amino acids. CDR3 protein: CASSRIGTASGANVLTF. CDR3 coding DNA: TGTGCCAGCAGCCGGATAGGGACAGCCTCTGGGGCCAACGTCCTGACTTTC.

V usage is TRBV4-2 and J usage is TRBJ2-3, with 14 bases matching TRBD2. V lost 2 bases to trimming and J lost 2 bases; unmatched junction nucleotides: 9. The CDR3 covers 19 residues. CDR1 and CDR2 (germline): LGHNA, YNFKEQ. CDR3 coding DNA: TGTGCCAGCAGCCAAACTGCGGGACTAGCGGGGGAGCTCACAGATACGCAGTATTTT. Amino acids: CASSQTAGLAGELTDTQYF.